There are a few counts of the clone carrying this TCR beta chain. Per the study methods: Researchers report that nucleated cell counts were estimated from reference gene primer amplification. Sequencing used immunoSEQ multiplex PCR; TCRdb keeps in-frame clones, though not all of them. The V and J calls and the clone size are those of that table, but D and trimming were determined from the DNA. Of tens of thousands of clones in the sample, less than 90% were seen once. This sample was taken from a study of blood T cell repertoires in COVID-19. This CDR3 is 14 amino acids long. Germline CDR1 is SGDLS and CDR2 is YYNGEE. Unmatched junction bases numbered 9, after V lost 4 bases and J lost 7 bases.

Sequenced input: peripheral blood. The clonotype comes from a man aged 70-80 years with active COVID-19. V usage is TRBV9 and J usage is TRBJ1-2; 8 nucleotides align to TRBD1. CDR3: CASSSEDRERGYTF. The CDR3 nucleotides are TGTGCCAGCAGCTCTGAGGACAGGGAACGTGGCTACACCTTC.